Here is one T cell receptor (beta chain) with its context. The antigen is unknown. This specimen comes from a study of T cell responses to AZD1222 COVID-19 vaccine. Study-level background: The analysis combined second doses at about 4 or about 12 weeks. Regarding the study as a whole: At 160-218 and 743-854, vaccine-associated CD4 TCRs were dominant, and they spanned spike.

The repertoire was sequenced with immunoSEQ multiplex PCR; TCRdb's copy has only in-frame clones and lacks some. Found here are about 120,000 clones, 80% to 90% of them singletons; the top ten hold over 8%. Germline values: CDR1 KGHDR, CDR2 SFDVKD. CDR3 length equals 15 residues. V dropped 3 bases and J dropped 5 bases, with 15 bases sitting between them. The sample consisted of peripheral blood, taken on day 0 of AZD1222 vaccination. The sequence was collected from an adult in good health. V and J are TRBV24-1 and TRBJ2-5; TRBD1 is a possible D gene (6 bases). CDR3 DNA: TGTGCCACCAGTGATAGTAACCTAGGGGGTGAGACCCAGTACTTC. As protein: CATSDSNLGGETQYF.